A selection of T cell receptor beta chains follows, all from one sample in a study of OX40 agonist ivuxolimab in advanced cancers. Profiling relied on immunoSEQ multiplex PCR, and the TCRdb table lists in-frame clones only, not all of them. The sample holds 39,000 or so clones, less than 90% seen once. Specimen: CD4+ or CD8+ T cells sorted from blood, collected in a trial of the OX40 agonist ivuxolimab. These receptors came from an adult with an advanced solid tumor such as melanoma, head and neck, liver or kidney cancer. The CDR3 runs from the conserved cysteine through the conserved F or W. The D gene is left open where the match is weak. Only part of the rows carry a size: once, few, many, or a class if the clone is expanded.

>once|TRBD2|TRBJ2-2|15|TRBV28
TGTGCCACGCAGGGACTAGCGGGAGGAACCGGGGAGCTGTTTTTT
CATQGLAGGTGELFF
>once|NA|TRBJ2-7|15|TRBV5-8
TGTGCCAGCAGCTTGCGTCGCGGGCGCTCCTACGAGCAGTACTTC
CASSLRRGRSYEQYF
>NA|NA|TRBJ2-7|15|TRBV7-2
TGTGCCAGCAGCTTAGAATCGGACCCCTCCTACGAGCAGTACTTC
CASSLESDPSYEQYF
>NA|NA|TRBJ2-1|15|TRBV19
TGTGCCAGTAGTATAGTCAGGGGCATCAGAAATGAGCAGTTCTTC
CASSIVRGIRNEQFF
>few|NA|TRBJ1-2|14|TRBV5-8
TGTGCCAGCAGCTTGGGAGGGTCTAACTATGGCTACACCTTC
CASSLGGSNYGYTF
>NA|NA|TRBJ2-7|11|TRBV20-1
TGCAGTGCTCGAGGGGGCTACGAGCAGTACTTC
CSARGGYEQYF
>NA|NA|TRBJ1-1|15|TRBV7-6
TGTGCCAGCAGCTTAGCGTCTGGGGTGGGCACTGAAGCTTTCTTT
CASSLASGVGTEAFF
>NA|TRBD2|TRBJ2-7|15|TRBV5-4
TGTGCCAGCAGCGCCCCCGGGACTGGGACTAACGAGCAGTACTTC
CASSAPGTGTNEQYF
>few|TRBD2|TRBJ2-1|14|TRBV5-1
TGCGCCAGCAGCTTGTGGGGGACTATCGATGAGCAGTTCTTC
CASSLWGTIDEQFF
>NA|TRBD1|TRBJ1-1|15|TRBV6-1
TGTGCCAGCAGTTCATGGGGACAGTCGAACACTGAAGCTTTCTTT
CASSSWGQSNTEAFF
>NA|NA|TRBJ2-7|15|TRBV27
TGTGCCAGCAGTTCCCCCTGGGCAGGGACGCGCGAGCAGTACTTC
CASSSPWAGTREQYF
>NA|NA|TRBJ1-1|14|TRBV6-6
TGTGCCAGCAGTTACTCCTCTGCTAACACTGAAGCTTTCTTT
CASSYSSANTEAFF
>NA|TRBD2|TRBJ2-1|16|TRBV5-1
TGCGCCAGCAGCTTGCGACTAGCGGGAGAGTGGGATGAGCAGTTCTTC
CASSLRLAGEWDEQFF
>NA|NA|TRBJ2-5|17|TRBV28
TGTGCCAGCAGTTTATGGAGGCGGGAAACTTTTGGGGAGACCCAGTACTTC
CASSLWRRETFGETQYF
>once|NA|TRBJ1-1|18|TRBV6-1
TGTGCCAGCAGTGAAGCGTCCTTTTTTCCCCTCATGAACACTGAAGCTTTCTTT
CASSEASFFPLMNTEAFF
>NA|NA|TRBJ2-1|13|TRBV9
TGTGCCAGCAGCCCCCAGGGATTTGGTGAGCAGTTCTTC
CASSPQGFGEQFF
>once|NA|TRBJ1-1|15|TRBV5-8
TGTGCCAGCAGCCCCCGGACAAACTTGAACACTGAAGCTTTCTTT
CASSPRTNLNTEAFF
>NA|TRBD1|TRBJ1-1|14|TRBV10-2
TGCGCCAGCGGGCCCGGGACAGTGGGCACTGAAGCTTTCTTT
CASGPGTVGTEAFF
>NA|NA|TRBJ1-3|14|TRBV27
TGTGCCAGCAGTCCGTACAGGGCTGGAAACACCATATATTTT
CASSPYRAGNTIYF
>NA|NA|TRBJ1-1|13|TRBV9
TGTGCCAGCAGCGGGAGCAAGAACACTGAAGCTTTCTTT
CASSGSKNTEAFF
>NA|NA|TRBJ1-1|16|TRBV9
TGTGCCAGCAGCCTCCACAGGGCGGGTATGAACACTGAAGCTTTCTTT
CASSLHRAGMNTEAFF
>NA|NA|TRBJ2-1|15|TRBV4-2
TGTGCCAGCAGCCAAGTTGTAGAACCCTACAATGAGCAGTTCTTC
CASSQVVEPYNEQFF
>NA|TRBD2|TRBJ2-1|15|TRBV7-6
TGTGCCAGCAGCCCAGGGACTAGCGGGATTGGGGAGCAGTTCTTC
CASSPGTSGIGEQFF
>few|TRBD1|TRBJ1-5|15|TRBV7-8
TGTGCCAGCAGCTCGGTGACAGGGGGCTATCAGCCCCAGCATTTT
CASSSVTGGYQPQHF
>once|NA|TRBJ2-3|17|TRBV28
TGTGCCACCCTTCCTTTAATGCGACAACCCAGCACAGATACGCAGTATTTT
CATLPLMRQPSTDTQYF
>once|NA|TRBJ2-3|17|TRBV5-4
TGTGCCAGCAGCTTAAGACGGGAGATAATTTTCTCAGATACGCAGTATTTT
CASSLRREIIFSDTQYF
>NA|NA|TRBJ2-3|14|TRBV6-5
TGTGCCAGCAGTGAAGTGGGGATCACAGATACGCAGTATTTT
CASSEVGITDTQYF
>NA|NA|TRBJ1-2|15|TRBV10-2
TGCGCCAGCAGAGCATTTGGACAGCAACTCTATGGCTACACCTTC
CASRAFGQQLYGYTF
>NA|NA|TRBJ2-7|14|TRBV28
TGTGCCAGCAGTTTACAGGGGGGAAACTACGAGCAGTACTTC
CASSLQGGNYEQYF
>once|NA|TRBJ2-7|15|TRBV9
TGTGCCAGCAGCTTAAGGCAGGGAAGTATCTACGAGCAGTACTTC
CASSLRQGSIYEQYF
>few|NA|TRBJ1-1|12|TRBV6-5
TGTGCCAGCAAGGCAGGCTGGACTGAAGCTTTCTTT
CASKAGWTEAFF
>once|TRBD2|TRBJ2-3|18|TRBV5-1
TGCGCCAGCAGCTCCACACCCCCGACTAGCGGGAGAGGGGATACGCAGTATTTT
CASSSTPPTSGRGDTQYF
>NA|NA|TRBJ1-2|13|TRBV27
TGTGCCAGCAGTTTAGGGGGGGCTGATGGCTACACCTTC
CASSLGGADGYTF
>NA|NA|TRBJ1-5|14|TRBV5-5
TGTGCCAGCAGCGAGTCCTCTTCGAATCAGCCCCAGCATTTT
CASSESSSNQPQHF
>NA|TRBD2|TRBJ2-7|14|TRBV10-2
TGCGCCAGCAGTGAGATGCGAGCGGGACTCGAGCAGTACTTC
CASSEMRAGLEQYF
>NA|TRBD2|TRBJ2-3|19|TRBV10-3
TGTGCCATTCGAGAGGAACTAGCGGGGAGTGGAGATCGCACAGATACGCAGTATTTT
CAIREELAGSGDRTDTQYF
>NA|TRBD1|TRBJ1-1|16|TRBV5-1
TGCGCCAGCAGCAGCGGGACAGGGGGGATGAACACTGAAGCTTTCTTT
CASSSGTGGMNTEAFF
>NA|TRBD2|TRBJ2-3|15|TRBV6-1
TGTGCCAGCAGTGAATTAGCGGGAGACACAGATACGCAGTATTTT
CASSELAGDTDTQYF
>NA|TRBD1|TRBJ2-7|15|TRBV7-9
TGTGCCAGCAGCGCCTCCGGGACAGGGAAGAACGAGCAGTACTTC
CASSASGTGKNEQYF
>NA|NA|TRBJ2-7|10|TRBV10-3
TGTGCCACGCAAGACTACGAGCAGTACTTC
CATQDYEQYF
>NA|NA|TRBJ2-3|17|TRBV27
TGTGCCAGCAGTTTAACCTTCGCGGACGGTGACACAGATACGCAGTATTTT
CASSLTFADGDTDTQYF
>NA|NA|TRBJ1-2|13|TRBV14
TGTGCCAGCAGCTCAAGGGCCGACTATGGCTACACCTTC
CASSSRADYGYTF
>NA|TRBD2|TRBJ2-5|13|TRBV2
TGTGCCAGCAGTGAGGGAGGGTTAGAGACCCAGTACTTC
CASSEGGLETQYF
>once|NA|TRBJ2-1|17|TRBV7-2
TGTGCCAGCAGCCCTGCTAAAGGGGGACCGGCATACAATGAGCAGTTCTTC
CASSPAKGGPAYNEQFF
>NA|NA|TRBJ1-5|14|TRBV30
TGTGCCTGGAGTGTAGGGGCGGTGGATCAGCCCCAGCATTTT
CAWSVGAVDQPQHF
>NA|NA|TRBJ1-5|14|TRBV19
TGTGCCAGTAGTCCGGGCAGGGGCGGTCAGCCCCAGCATTTT
CASSPGRGGQPQHF
>once|NA|TRBJ1-6|14|TRBV7-6
TGTGCCAGCAGCTTGACATCATCAAATTCACCCCTCCACTTT
CASSLTSSNSPLHF